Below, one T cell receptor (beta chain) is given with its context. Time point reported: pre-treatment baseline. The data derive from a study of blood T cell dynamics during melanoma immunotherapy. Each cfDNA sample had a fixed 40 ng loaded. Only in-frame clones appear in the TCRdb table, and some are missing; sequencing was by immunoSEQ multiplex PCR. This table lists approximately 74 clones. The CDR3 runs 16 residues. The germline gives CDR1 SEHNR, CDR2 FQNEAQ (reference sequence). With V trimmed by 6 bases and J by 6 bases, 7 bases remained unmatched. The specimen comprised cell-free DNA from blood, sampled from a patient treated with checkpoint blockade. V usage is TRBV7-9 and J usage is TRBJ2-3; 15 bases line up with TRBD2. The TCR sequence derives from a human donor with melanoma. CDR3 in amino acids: CASSRTSGRVLDTQYF. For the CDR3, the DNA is TGTGCCAGCAGTCGGACTAGCGGGAGGGTGCTGGATACGCAGTATTTT. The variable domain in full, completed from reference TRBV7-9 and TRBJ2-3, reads DTGVSQNPRHKITKRGQNVTFRCDPISEHNRLYWYRQTLGQGPEFLTYFQNEAQLEKSRLLSDRFSAERPKGSFSTLEIQRTEQGDSAMYLCASSRTSGRVLDTQYFGPGTRLTVL.